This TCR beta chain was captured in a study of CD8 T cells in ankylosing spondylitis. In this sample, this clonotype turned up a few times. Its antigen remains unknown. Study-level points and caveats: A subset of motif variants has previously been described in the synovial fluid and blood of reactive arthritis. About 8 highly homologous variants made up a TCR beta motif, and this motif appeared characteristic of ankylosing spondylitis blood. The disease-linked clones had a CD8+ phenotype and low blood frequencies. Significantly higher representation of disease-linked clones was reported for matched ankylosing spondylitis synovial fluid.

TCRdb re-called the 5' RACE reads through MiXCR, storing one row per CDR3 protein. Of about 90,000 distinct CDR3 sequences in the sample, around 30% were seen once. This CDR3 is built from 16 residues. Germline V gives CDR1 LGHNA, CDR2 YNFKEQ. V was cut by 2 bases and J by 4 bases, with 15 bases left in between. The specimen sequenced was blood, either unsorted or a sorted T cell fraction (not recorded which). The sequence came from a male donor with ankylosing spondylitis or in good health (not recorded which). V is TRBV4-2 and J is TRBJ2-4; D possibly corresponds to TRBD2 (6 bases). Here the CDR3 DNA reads TGTGCCAGCAGCCAAACTTATAGCGGACCTAAAAACATTCAGTACTTC. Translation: CASSQTYSGPKNIQYF.